The subject of this entry is one T cell receptor (beta chain). Its antigen is currently unknown. The V gene's germline CDR1 is LNHDA and CDR2 SQIVND (reference sequence). The V end was cut by 7 bases, the J end by 0 bases, with 9 bases between. The CDR3 has 13 amino acids. The PCR ran on 60 Vbeta and 13 Jbeta primers. The method was immunoSEQ multiplex PCR; TCRdb's version includes in-frame clones alone and lacks a portion of them. This repertoire comprises 60,000 or so clones; its ten largest clones make up about 2.1%. The record originates from a study of cytomegalovirus exposure and HLA in healthy donors. General study points: The authors judged a highly shared variant cluster likely a sequencing artifact. Reported findings show TCR beta sequences accurately forecast HLA-A and HLA-B alleles in most subjects. About 87% or about 30% of the time was how often most TCR beta V segments were productive, according to an earlier analysis.

J is TRBJ1-1 and V is TRBV19; D perhaps matches TRBD1 (6 bases). Sequenced input: PBMCs. This receptor was identified in a woman between 18 and 29 years old in good health and CMV-seronegative. The chain's CDR3 is CASKAGVNTEAFF. The CDR3 nucleotides are TGTGCCAGTAAAGCAGGGGTGAACACTGAAGCTTTCTTT.